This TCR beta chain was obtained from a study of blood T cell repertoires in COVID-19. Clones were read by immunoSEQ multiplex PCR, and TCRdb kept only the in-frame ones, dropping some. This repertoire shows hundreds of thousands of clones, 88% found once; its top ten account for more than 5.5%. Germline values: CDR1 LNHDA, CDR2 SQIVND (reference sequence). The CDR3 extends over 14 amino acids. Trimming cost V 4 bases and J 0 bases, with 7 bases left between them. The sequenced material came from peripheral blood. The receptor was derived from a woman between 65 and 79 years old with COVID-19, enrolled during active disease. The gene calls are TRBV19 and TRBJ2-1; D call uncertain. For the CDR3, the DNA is TGTGCCAGTAGTAGAGGCGACTCCTACAATGAGCAGTTCTTC. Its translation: CASSRGDSYNEQFF.